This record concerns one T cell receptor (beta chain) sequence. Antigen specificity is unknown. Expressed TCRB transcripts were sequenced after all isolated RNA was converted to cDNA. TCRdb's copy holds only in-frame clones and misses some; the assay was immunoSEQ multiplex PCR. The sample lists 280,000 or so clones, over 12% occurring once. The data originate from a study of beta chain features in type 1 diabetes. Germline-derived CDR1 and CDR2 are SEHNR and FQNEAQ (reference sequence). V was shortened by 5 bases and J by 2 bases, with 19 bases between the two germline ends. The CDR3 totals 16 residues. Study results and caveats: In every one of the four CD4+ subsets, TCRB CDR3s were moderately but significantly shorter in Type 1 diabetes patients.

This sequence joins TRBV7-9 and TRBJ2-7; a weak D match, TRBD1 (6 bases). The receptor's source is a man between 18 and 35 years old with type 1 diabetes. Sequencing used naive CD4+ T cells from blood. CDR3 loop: CASSLPSNRDPYEQYF. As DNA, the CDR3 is TGTGCCAGCAGCCTCCCATCGAACAGGGATCCCTACGAGCAGTACTTC.